These 21 T cell receptor beta chains were all obtained from the same sample, sequenced in a study of PD-L1 blockade in urothelial cancer. TCRdb keeps only in-frame clones here, not all; method: immunoSEQ multiplex PCR. The sample lists 35,000 to 45,000 clones, 81% occurring once. This sample comprised PBMCs, obtained around atezolizumab (anti-PD-L1) treatment. The source is a man between 65 and 80 years old with urothelial cancer.

The chain is built from TRBV9 and TRBJ2-2; 7 bases are shared with TRBD1. V lost 5 bases and J lost 0; bases outside the gene matches: 1. Germline loops: CDR1 SGDLS, CDR2 YYNGEE. This CDR3 spans 14 amino acids. This chain's CDR3 is CASRGTANTGELFF. Written as DNA, the CDR3 is TGTGCCAGCAGGGGGACAGCGAACACCGGGGAGCTGTTTTTT.

V gene TRBV19 combines with J gene TRBJ2-1; 10 bases are a match to TRBD1. Losses at the gene ends were 8 bases for V and 5 bases for J; bases not matched to a gene: 6. CDR3 length equals 14 residues. CDR1 is LNHDA, CDR2 SQIVND, per germline (reference sequence). The CDR3 is CASGQGGSNNEQFF. The CDR3 nucleotides read TGTGCCAGTGGACAGGGGGGTTCTAACAATGAGCAGTTCTTC.

The CDR3: CASSGTSGYNEQFF. The CDR3 DNA reads as TGTGCCAGCAGTGGGACTAGCGGTTACAATGAGCAGTTCTTC. V and J are TRBV9 and TRBJ2-1; 11 nucleotides align to TRBD2. The CDR3 covers 14 residues. V dropped 5 bases and J dropped 4; count of bases not matched to a gene: 2. Germline V gives CDR1 SGDLS, CDR2 YYNGEE.

The V call is TRBV5-5, the J call TRBJ1-1; 8 bases line up with TRBD1. Trimming took 3 bases from V and 2 from J; bases not matched to a gene: 9. Germline V gene sequence: CDR1 SGHKS, CDR2 YYEKEE (reference sequence). This CDR3 is 16 amino acids long. As DNA, the CDR3 is TGTGCCAGCAGCTGGGGAATGGGACAGGTCAACACTGAAGCTTTCTTT. It specifies CASSWGMGQVNTEAFF.

For the CDR3, the DNA is TGTGCCAGCAGCCTACACGGTCCGACTTCCAATGAGCAGTTCTTC. This codes for CASSLHGPTSNEQFF. The gene calls are TRBV7-2 and TRBJ2-1; D is ambiguous. V dropped 5 bases and J dropped 6 bases, with 17 bases sitting between them. The germline CDR1 and CDR2 sequences are SGHTA and FQGNSA. The CDR3 contains 15 residues.

The J gene is TRBJ2-7, the V gene TRBV5-1; 9 bases line up with TRBD2. CDR3 length: 14 amino acids. CDR1 is SGHRS, CDR2 YFSETQ, per germline. V shed 4 bases, J shed 3 bases, and the junction held 5 bases outside the gene matches. The DNA for the CDR3 is TGCGCCAGCAGCCCTCTAGCGGGGAACTACGAGCAGTACTTC. As protein: CASSPLAGNYEQYF.

The chain carries TRBV10-3 and TRBJ1-1, with D tentatively TRBD1 (5 bases). The CDR3 has 14 residues. Germline CDR1 reads ENHRY; CDR2 reads SYGVKD. Trimming left V 7 bases short and J 7 bases short, with 19 bases between. CDR3 residues: CAITERTIKGEAFF. The DNA of the CDR3 is TGTGCCATCACAGAACGGACAATTAAAGGTGAAGCTTTCTTT.

The chain joins TRBV10-1 to TRBJ1-1; 11 nucleotides match TRBD1. V was clipped by 0 bases and J by 4 bases; unmatched bases: 4. The V gene's germline CDR1 is WNHNN and CDR2 SYGVQD (reference sequence). CDR3 length equals 16 residues. The CDR3, as DNA: TGCGCCAGCAGTGAGTCAAGGGGGACAGGGGGCACTGAAGCTTTCTTT. Amino acid sequence: CASSESRGTGGTEAFF.

The chain employs TRBV2 and TRBJ2-3; no definite D call. Germline CDR1 reads SNHLY; CDR2 reads FYNNEI. Trimming removed 7 bases from V and 1 base from J, with 9 bases in between. The CDR3 length is 13 residues. The DNA of the CDR3 is TGTGCCAGCAACGGTATCGGCACAGATACGCAGTATTTT. It yields the protein CASNGIGTDTQYF.

The genes are TRBV13 and TRBJ2-3, with 8 nucleotides matching TRBD1. Germline values: CDR1 PRHDT, CDR2 FYEKMQ (reference sequence). The V segment lost 6 bases and the J segment 1 base; nucleotides outside the gene matches: 3. This CDR3 has 14 residues. CDR3 DNA sequence: TGTGCCAGCAGGCTACAGGGGGGCACAGATACGCAGTATTTT. Amino acid sequence: CASRLQGGTDTQYF.

The chain links TRBV7-2 to TRBJ2-5, with 7 bases identical to TRBD2. The CDR3 sequence is 16 residues long. Trimming at V came to 2 bases and at J to 4 bases, leaving 10 bases not matched to a gene. Germline V gene lookup returns CDR1 SGHTA and CDR2 FQGNSA. The chain's CDR3 is CASSLNSGSAVETQYF. The CDR3 DNA is TGTGCCAGCAGCTTAAATAGCGGGTCGGCGGTAGAGACCCAGTACTTC. Variable domain in full (rest from reference TRBV7-2 and TRBJ2-5): GAGVSQSPSNKVTEKGKDVELRCDPISGHTALYWYRQSLGQGLEFLIYFQGNSAPDKSGLPSDRFSAERTGGSVSTLTIQRTQQEDSAVYLCASSLNSGSAVETQYFGPGTRLLVL.

CDR3 nucleotide sequence: TGTGCCAGCAGTTACGGGACAGGGTCTAGCAATCAGCCCCAGCATTTT. Translation: CASSYGTGSSNQPQHF. The rearrangement links TRBV28 to TRBJ1-5; 9 bases are shared with TRBD1. CDR1 MDHEN and CDR2 SYDVKM come from the germline V gene. The CDR3 is made up of 16 amino acids. The J segment lost 0 bases and the V segment lost 4 bases, leaving 4 bases of the junction unmatched.

DNA for the CDR3: TGTGCCAGCAGCCCCTTTTCACTGCAGGGGAGACACACTGAAGCTTTCTTT. Its translation: CASSPFSLQGRHTEAFF. The chain has TRBV21-1 and TRBJ1-1; TRBD1 is taken as the D call from the table, unchecked against the DNA. TRBV21-1 is a pseudogene segment. This CDR3 has 17 amino acids.

The chain carries TRBV10-3 and TRBJ2-7; possibly TRBD1 for D (6 bases). Germline CDR1 reads ENHRY; CDR2 reads SYGVKD. The CDR3 has 13 residues. The germline V and J ends were trimmed by 10 bases and 3 bases, with 16 bases remaining between them. The CDR3 loop is CATHPGQGYEQYF. The CDR3 DNA follows: TGTGCCACCCACCCGGGACAAGGCTACGAGCAGTACTTC.

For this clone: At one of its ends the junction is not consistent with the germline gene, which may arise from a read error. The rearrangement links TRBV7-3 to TRBJ1-2, with D possibly matching TRBD1 (6 bases). Germline CDR1 reads SGHTA; CDR2 reads FQGTGA. The CDR3 sequence is 12 residues long. The CDR3 protein is CASSLYTGTPSF. The CDR3 DNA reads TGTGCCAGCAGCTTGTATACAGGGACACCCTCCTTC. Filled out from reference TRBV7-3 and TRBJ1-2, the complete variable domain reads GAGVSQTPSNKVTEKGKYVELRCDPISGHTALYWYRQSLGQGPEFLIYFQGTGAADDSGLPNDRFFAVRPEGSVSTLKIQRTERGDSAVYLCASSLYTGTPSFGSGTRLTVV.

This sequence joins TRBV30 and TRBJ2-1; maybe TRBD2 (6 bases). The CDR3 spans 16 residues. V dropped 1 base and J dropped 10 bases, with 23 bases sitting between them. CDR1 is GTSNPN, CDR2 SVGIG, per germline (reference sequence). The CDR3 nucleotides are TGTGCCTGGAGTGAGTTGGGAAGGGACTTCCTCGCGGAGCAGTTCTTC. Amino acid sequence: CAWSELGRDFLAEQFF.

This clone was counted a single time. This chain connects TRBV10-3 to TRBJ1-1; perhaps TRBD1 as D (6 bases). Looked up from germline, CDR1 is ENHRY and CDR2 is SYGVKD. This CDR3 has 15 residues. V gave up 0 bases and J gave up 1 base, with 9 bases separating them. The CDR3 DNA is TGTGCCATCAGTGAGTCCCGGACAGCGAACACTGAAGCTTTCTTT. It encodes CAISESRTANTEAFF.

The J gene is TRBJ2-2, the V gene TRBV5-4, with D perhaps matching TRBD1 (6 bases). Germline V gene sequence: CDR1 SGHNT, CDR2 YYREEE (reference sequence). V shed 0 bases and J shed 0 bases, with 9 bases lying between them. The CDR3 runs to 16 residues. As DNA, the CDR3 is TGTGCCAGCAGCTTGGATTCAGGGGCGAACACCGGGGAGCTGTTTTTT. It codes for CASSLDSGANTGELFF.

The CDR3 loop reads CASRKQGYEQFF. Written as DNA, the CDR3 is TGTGCCAGCAGAAAACAGGGCTATGAGCAGTTCTTC. This chain joins TRBV6-1 and TRBJ2-1, with D perhaps TRBD1 (6 bases). V lost 6 bases and J 8 bases, leaving 11 bases between the germline ends. The CDR3 is 12 amino acids. Germline values: CDR1 MNHNS, CDR2 SASEGT.

The chain links TRBV11-3 to TRBJ2-7; maybe TRBD1 (7 bases). V lost 1 base and J lost 4, with 14 bases in between. Germline V gives CDR1 SGHNT, CDR2 YENEEA. This CDR3 comprises 15 residues. CDR3 bases: TGTGCCAGCAGCTTAGCAGGAGGGGGCGAATACGAGCAGTACTTC. Protein product: CASSLAGGGEYEQYF. The whole variable domain, filled in from reference TRBV11-3 and TRBJ2-7, reads EAGVVQSPRYKIIEKKQPVAFWCNPISGHNTLYWYLQNLGQGPELLIRYENEEAVDDSQLPKDRFSAERLKGVDSTLKIQPAELGDSAVYLCASSLAGGGEYEQYFGPGTRLTVT.

This clone has just a few counts. This chain connects TRBV2 to TRBJ1-1; D unclear. Deletions cut 5 bases from V and 3 bases from J, with 10 bases between. The germline gives CDR1 SNHLY, CDR2 FYNNEI. This CDR3 has 13 residues. CDR3: CASSLQPDTEAFF. The CDR3 DNA follows: TGTGCCAGCAGTTTACAGCCGGACACTGAAGCTTTCTTT.